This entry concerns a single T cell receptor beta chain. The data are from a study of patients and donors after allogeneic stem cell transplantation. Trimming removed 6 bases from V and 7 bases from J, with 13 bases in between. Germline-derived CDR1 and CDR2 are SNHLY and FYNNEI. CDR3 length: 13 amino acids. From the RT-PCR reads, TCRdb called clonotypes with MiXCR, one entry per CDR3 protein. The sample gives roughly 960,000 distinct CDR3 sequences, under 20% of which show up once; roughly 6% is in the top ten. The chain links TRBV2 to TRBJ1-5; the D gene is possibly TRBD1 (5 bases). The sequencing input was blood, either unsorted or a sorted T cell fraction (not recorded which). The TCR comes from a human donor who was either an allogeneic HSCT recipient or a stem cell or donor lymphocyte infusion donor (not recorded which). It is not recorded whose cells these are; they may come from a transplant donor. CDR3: CASRVREEQPQHF. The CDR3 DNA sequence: TGTGCCAGCAGGGTCAGGGAGGAGCAGCCCCAGCATTTT.